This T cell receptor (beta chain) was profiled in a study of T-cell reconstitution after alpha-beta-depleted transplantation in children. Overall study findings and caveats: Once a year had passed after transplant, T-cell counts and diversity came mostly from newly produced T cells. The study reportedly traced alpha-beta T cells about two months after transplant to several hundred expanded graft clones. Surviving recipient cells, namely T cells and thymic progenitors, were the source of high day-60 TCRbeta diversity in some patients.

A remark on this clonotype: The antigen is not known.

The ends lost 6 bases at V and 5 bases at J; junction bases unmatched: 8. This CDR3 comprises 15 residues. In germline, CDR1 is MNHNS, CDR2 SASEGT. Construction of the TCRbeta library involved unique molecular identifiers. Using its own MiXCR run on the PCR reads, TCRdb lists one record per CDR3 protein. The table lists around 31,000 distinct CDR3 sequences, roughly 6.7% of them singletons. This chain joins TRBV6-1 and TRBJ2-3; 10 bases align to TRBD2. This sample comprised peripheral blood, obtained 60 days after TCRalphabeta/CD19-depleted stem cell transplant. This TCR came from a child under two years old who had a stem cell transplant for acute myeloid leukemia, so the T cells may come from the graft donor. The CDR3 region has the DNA TGTGCCAGCAGCTTTAGCGGGAGGCCCTTAGATACGCAGTATTTT. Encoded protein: CASSFSGRPLDTQYF.